These 3 T cell receptor beta chains were sequenced from one sample in a study of beta chain features in type 1 diabetes. Findings and caveats of the study: Moderate but significant shortening of TCRB CDR3s was recorded in all four CD4+ subsets from Type 1 diabetes patients.

Reverse transcribing all isolated RNA meant expressed TCRB transcripts were sequenced. Profiled with immunoSEQ multiplex PCR; TCRdb holds only in-frame clones, not every one. The sample contains around 140,000 clones, about 13% of which appear only once. These receptors have no identified antigens. What was sequenced was central memory CD4+ T cells from blood. The receptor set was obtained from a man between 18 and 29 years old with type 1 diabetes.

V usage is TRBV5-8 and J usage is TRBJ2-7; no clear D gene. This CDR3 has 14 amino acids. CDR1 is SGHTS and CDR2 is YDEGEE in the germline V gene. V was cut by 0 bases and J by 3 bases, with 10 bases left in between. DNA for the CDR3: TGTGCCAGCAGCTTGGGGTCAGGCTTCTACGAGCAGTACTTC. Protein sequence: CASSLGSGFYEQYF.

This clone was seen only once. The chain couples TRBV6-1 to TRBJ2-1; 9 nucleotides align to TRBD1. CDR1 and CDR2 from the germline V gene are MNHNS and SASEGT. V trimming: 2 bases; J trimming: 2 bases; junction bases outside the gene matches: 7. This CDR3 comprises 17 residues. The CDR3 loop is CASSEFDRGFPYNEQFF. As DNA, the CDR3 is TGTGCCAGCAGTGAATTCGACAGGGGGTTCCCCTACAATGAGCAGTTCTTC.

The chain has TRBV19 and TRBJ2-1; D perhaps matches TRBD2 (6 bases). The V and J ends lost 6 bases and 8 bases respectively, with 17 bases between them. Germline CDR1 LNHDA, CDR2 SQIVND (reference sequence). The CDR3 length is 14 residues. The CDR3 nucleotides read TGTGCCAGTAGAGGGGACTGGAAAGCCGATGAGCAGTTCTTC. As protein: CASRGDWKADEQFF.